This T cell receptor beta chain is from a study of molecular identifiers for immune sequencing clone quantification. V trimming: 4 bases; J trimming: 6 bases; junction bases outside the gene matches: 7. The CDR3 sequence is 14 residues long. Looked up from germline, CDR1 is SEHNR and CDR2 is FQNEAQ (reference sequence). TCRdb passed the PCR reads through MiXCR, listing each CDR3 protein once. The sample includes around 460,000 distinct CDR3 sequences, about 21% seen only once; the top ten take around 0.86%. This clonotype was sampled from a human donor in good health. Some libraries in this study had Jurkat cell RNA spiked in. The sample taken for sequencing was naive CD8+ T cells from blood, with Jurkat cell RNA spiked in. Subset specified: FACS-sorted CD8+CD4-CCR7+CD45RA+ naive T cells. This rearrangement joins TRBV7-9 to TRBJ1-2, with 8 bases fitting TRBD1. The CDR3 DNA reads as TGTGCCAGCAGCTCCTACAGGGGGGTTGATGGCTACACCTTC. It yields the protein CASSSYRGVDGYTF.